The next 20 T cell receptor beta chains were all read from a single sample in a study of vaccination and CD4 T cells after COVID-19. CD4+ T cells that had been cultured provided DNA sequenced with the Oncomine TCR Beta short-read assay. TCRdb ran MiXCR on the PCR reads and lists one entry per CDR3 protein. The sample has about 10,000 distinct CDR3 sequences; under 70% are singletons. For these receptors, no antigen is known. Regarding treatment: roughly ten-day PBMC culture with coronavirus spike peptide pools or control peptides (ViraFEST assay). Sequencing input: CD4+ T cells from blood, cultured in vitro. The source of these receptors is a human donor who had recovered from COVID-19.

The V call is TRBV11-2, the J call TRBJ1-2; no firm D call. Trimming shortened V by 0 bases and J by 8 bases, and 13 bases separated the two germline ends. Looked up from germline, CDR1 is SGHAT and CDR2 is FQNNGV. The CDR3 consists of 14 residues. The CDR3: CASSLDSWVRGYTF. CDR3 sequence (DNA): TGTGCCAGCAGCTTAGATAGCTGGGTGCGCGGCTACACCTTC.

This chain uses TRBV6-1 with TRBJ2-3; 8 nucleotides agree with TRBD2. CDR1 is MNHNS and CDR2 is SASEGT in the germline V gene. Trimming at V came to 6 bases and at J to 2 bases, leaving 4 bases not matched to a gene. This CDR3 comprises 14 residues. CDR3 sequence reads: CASSQRGPTDTQYF. Here the CDR3 DNA reads TGTGCCAGCAGCCAGCGGGGGCCCACAGATACGCAGTATTTT.

The V and J genes are TRBV2 and TRBJ2-6, with D unresolved. The CDR3 runs 17 residues. Trimming took off 3 bases at V and 0 bases at J, with 12 bases between the two ends. Per germline, CDR1 SNHLY and CDR2 FYNNEI. CDR3 sequence: CASSDVLMRSGANVLTF. In DNA form, the CDR3 reads TGTGCCAGCAGTGATGTTCTAATGCGCTCTGGGGCCAACGTCCTGACTTTC. Full variable domain (outside the CDR3, taken from reference TRBV2 and TRBJ2-6): EPEVTQTPSHQVTQMGQEVILRCVPISNHLYFYWYRQILGQKVEFLVSFYNNEISEKSEIFDDQFSVERPDGSNFTLKIRSTKLEDSAMYFCASSDVLMRSGANVLTFGAGSRLTVL.

The chain has TRBV5-4 and TRBJ2-7; D might be TRBD1 or TRBD2, each matching 6 bases. The CDR3 extends over 15 amino acids. V was shortened by 1 base and J by 1 base, with 12 bases between the two germline ends. Germline CDR1 and CDR2: SGHNT and YYREEE (reference sequence). The CDR3 sequence is CASSLLTGASYEQYF. The CDR3 DNA reads TGTGCCAGCAGCTTGTTGACGGGGGCTTCCTACGAGCAGTACTTC.

This rearrangement joins TRBV6-1 to TRBJ2-3; 11 nucleotides line up with TRBD2. The CDR3 is 13 amino acids. The V segment lost 9 bases and the J segment 7 bases; nucleotides outside the gene matches: 6. Germline V gene sequence: CDR1 MNHNS, CDR2 SASEGT. This CDR3 reads CASATSGDNTQYF. In nucleotides, the CDR3 is TGTGCCAGTGCGACTAGCGGGGATAATACGCAGTATTTT.

The gene calls are TRBV6-2 or TRBV6-3 and TRBJ2-3; 7 bases align to TRBD2. This CDR3 contains 14 residues. The V and J ends lost 2 bases and 2 bases, in that order; junction bases with no gene match: 1. The germline CDR1 and CDR2 sequences are MNHEY and SVGEGT. The CDR3 nucleotides are TGTGCCAGCAGTTACCGGGGGGACACAGATACGCAGTATTTT. Amino acid sequence: CASSYRGDTDTQYF.

This clonotype was counted between two and nine times. This chain uses TRBV7-2 with TRBJ2-5; D perhaps matches TRBD2 (6 bases). The CDR3 runs to 13 residues. Germline V gene lookup returns CDR1 SGHTA and CDR2 FQGNSA. V gave up 2 bases and J gave up 4 bases, with 8 bases separating them. In nucleotides, the CDR3 is TGTGCCAGCAGCTTATCTAGCGCAGAGACCCAGTACTTC. As protein: CASSLSSAETQYF.

This chain joins TRBV19 and TRBJ1-1; 7 nucleotides match TRBD1. The CDR3 has 16 amino acids. Germline loops: CDR1 LNHDA, CDR2 SQIVND (reference sequence). The trim removed 5 bases at V and 1 base at J, leaving 10 bases unmatched. The chain's CDR3 is CASSVSPDRQNTEAFF. Written as DNA, the CDR3 is TGTGCCAGTAGTGTGAGTCCGGACAGGCAGAACACTGAAGCTTTCTTT.

This clonotype was found once. The chain joins TRBV11-3 to TRBJ1-6; D remains unclear. The CDR3 is 17 amino acids. Trimming stripped 5 bases from V and 5 bases from J, with 19 bases between. Germline CDR1 reads SGHNT; CDR2 reads YENEEA. The CDR3 DNA is TGTGCCAGCAGCCCCTATGGTGGCGCAGCAAATAATTCACCCCTCCACTTT. Its translation is CASSPYGGAANNSPLHF.

This clonotype was observed a few times. CDR3 residues: CASSLQTANTEAFF. CDR3 coding DNA: TGTGCCAGCAGCTTACAGACAGCGAACACTGAAGCTTTCTTT. The rearrangement joins TRBV7-8 to TRBJ1-1, with D possibly TRBD1 on 5 matching bases. CDR1 SGHVS and CDR2 FQNEAQ come from the germline V gene. This CDR3 has 14 amino acids. V was trimmed by 2 bases and J by 1 base, leaving 8 bases between them.

This clonotype has a handful of counts. The rearrangement links TRBV19 to TRBJ1-5; 7 nucleotides agree with TRBD1. V gave up 5 bases and J gave up 6 bases; unmatched junction bases: 7. Per germline, CDR1 LNHDA and CDR2 SQIVND (reference sequence). The CDR3 is made up of 14 amino acids. The chain's CDR3 is CASSRQGGGQPQHF. The CDR3 nucleotides read TGTGCCAGTAGTCGACAGGGAGGCGGTCAGCCCCAGCATTTT.

V usage is TRBV6-2 or TRBV6-3 and J usage is TRBJ1-6, with D uncertain. Germline assignment: CDR1 MNHEY and CDR2 SVGEGT. The V end was cut by 6 bases, the J end by 3 bases, with 12 bases between. The CDR3 has 15 amino acids. The CDR3 region has the DNA TGTGCCAGCAGACTAGGACCCTTCTATAATTCACCCCTCCACTTT. Its protein is CASRLGPFYNSPLHF.

The chain links TRBV7-2 to TRBJ2-7; 8 bases are shared with TRBD1. Trimming cost V 5 bases and J 0 bases; bases outside gene matches: 9. CDR1 is SGHTA, CDR2 FQGNSA, per germline. This CDR3 spans 16 amino acids. The CDR3 loop reads CASSPSRDRNSYEQYF. Written as DNA, the CDR3 is TGTGCCAGCAGCCCTTCCCGGGACAGGAACTCCTACGAGCAGTACTTC. Using reference TRBV7-2 and TRBJ2-7 for the parts outside the CDR3, the full variable domain is GAGVSQSPSNKVTEKGKDVELRCDPISGHTALYWYRQSLGQGLEFLIYFQGNSAPDKSGLPSDRFSAERTGGSVSTLTIQRTQQEDSAVYLCASSPSRDRNSYEQYFGPGTRLTVT.

This clonotype showed up just a few times. The rearrangement links TRBV15 to TRBJ2-5; D perhaps matches TRBD2 (5 bases). V was pared by 3 bases and J by 5 bases, with 13 bases between. The germline CDR1 and CDR2 sequences are LNHNV and YYDKDF (reference sequence). This CDR3 is 14 amino acids long. CDR3 in DNA: TGTGCCACCAGCAGTATAGCGAGTAGGGAGACCCAGTACTTC. It encodes CATSSIASRETQYF.

The V gene is TRBV19, the J gene TRBJ2-5, with D perhaps given as TRBD1 or TRBD2 (6 bases each). V gave up 10 bases and J gave up 5 bases, with 14 bases separating them. The CDR3 is made up of 12 amino acids. Germline values: CDR1 LNHDA, CDR2 SQIVND (reference sequence). Here the CDR3 DNA reads TGTGCCACCCGACAGGCGGGGGAGACCCAGTACTTC. Its translation is CATRQAGETQYF.

This clonotype was recorded only once. The rearrangement uses TRBV6-1 and TRBJ1-6; possible D gene TRBD1, 5 bases. V lost 7 bases, J lost 5 bases, and 15 bases lay in between. The CDR3 has 15 residues. Looked up from germline, CDR1 is MNHNS and CDR2 is SASEGT. The CDR3 DNA is TGTGCCAGCACCATACTTGGACATCATAATTCACCCCTCCACTTT. This codes for CASTILGHHNSPLHF.

This clonotype was seen only a few times. This rearrangement joins TRBV11-2 to TRBJ2-3; 7 positions agree with TRBD2. The CDR3 length is 15 residues. The germline V gene has CDR1 SGHAT and CDR2 FQNNGV. V trimming: 1 base; J trimming: 4 bases; junction bases outside the gene matches: 5. CDR3 sequence (DNA): TGTGCCAGCAGCTTAGTGCGGGAGCGATCAGATACGCAGTATTTT. Its protein is CASSLVRERSDTQYF.

V usage is TRBV20-1 and J usage is TRBJ2-3, with TRBD2 identical over 8 bases. The CDR3 is 15 amino acids. After removal of 0 bases from V and 3 bases from J, the junction contained 5 bases not matched to a gene. Germline CDR1 and CDR2: DFQATT and SNEGSKA (reference sequence). The CDR3 DNA reads TGCAGTGCTAGAGATCATGCGGGGGGAACAGATACGCAGTATTTT. This translates into CSARDHAGGTDTQYF.

This clonotype was recorded a few times. This sequence joins TRBV18 and TRBJ2-2; weak D call: TRBD1 (5 bases). CDR1 is KGHSH and CDR2 is LQKENI in the germline V gene. The CDR3 has 18 residues. The V end lost 1 base, the J end lost 7 bases, and 22 bases lay between the germline ends. CDR3 nucleotide sequence: TGTGCCAGCTCACCACAAATCAGGGATCGTCGATATGTCGGGGAGCTGTTTTTT. Its protein product is CASSPQIRDRRYVGELFF.

This clonotype was observed a few times. The chain employs TRBV27 and TRBJ1-2; D gene ambiguous. CDR3 size: 13 residues. Trimming took 5 bases from V and 4 from J, leaving 11 bases between them. Germline V lookup: CDR1 MNHEY, CDR2 SMNVEV (reference sequence). CDR3 DNA: TGTGCCAGCAGTCCCCAACGGCTCTATGGCTACACCTTC. Amino acids: CASSPQRLYGYTF.